The clone carrying this TCR beta chain was observed once. Generated by immunoSEQ multiplex PCR, the TCRdb table keeps only in-frame clones and is missing some. The sample comprises fewer than 600,000 clones, 70% to 80% of which are singletons, and around 11% rests with the top ten. The data derive from a study of shared clonotypes between healthy human individuals. The trim removed 0 bases at V and 4 bases at J, leaving 11 bases unmatched. The CDR3 has 18 amino acids. The V gene's germline CDR1 is LNHNV and CDR2 YYDKDF (reference sequence). Specimen: PBMCs. The receptor comes from a woman aged 40 to 50 in good health. Some clones in this sample may be carry-over from other donors' samples. This chain links TRBV15 with TRBJ2-3, with 9 bases that match TRBD2. CDR3 sequence reads: CATSRDPGVAGVSDTQYF. CDR3 sequence (DNA): TGTGCCACCAGCAGAGATCCCGGAGTAGCGGGAGTTTCAGATACGCAGTATTTT.